A single sample is the source of the 18 T cell receptor beta chains below, sequenced in a study of T cell changes during pregnancy in multiple sclerosis. Only in-frame clones appear in the TCRdb table, and some are missing; sequencing was by immunoSEQ multiplex PCR. The sample gives nearly 110,000 clones, roughly 90% of which show up once; roughly 1.5% is in the top ten. The source was peripheral blood, collected after pregnancy. The source of these receptors is a female donor with multiple sclerosis, enrolled in a pregnancy study.

This chain joins TRBV30 and TRBJ2-7; 9 nucleotides agree with TRBD1. CDR3 length: 14 residues. Germline CDR1 and CDR2: GTSNPN and SVGIG (reference sequence). With 0 bases clipped from V and 6 bases from J, the junction kept 6 bases outside the gene matches. CDR3 sequence (DNA): TGTGCCTGGAGTGTACTGGACAGGGGAGTCGAGCAGTACTTC. This codes for CAWSVLDRGVEQYF.

This clone occurred once. V and J are TRBV7-6 and TRBJ2-1; TRBD2 matches at 12 bases. The CDR3 runs to 16 residues. The germline V gene has CDR1 SGHVS and CDR2 FNYEAQ. Trimming removed 4 bases from V and 6 bases from J; junction bases left unmatched: 7. This CDR3 reads CASSSLAGGSSNEQFF. CDR3 DNA: TGTGCCAGCAGCTCACTAGCGGGGGGTTCAAGCAATGAGCAGTTCTTC.

V and J are TRBV11-1 and TRBJ1-1; D might be TRBD1 (5 bases). Germline loops: CDR1 SGHAT, CDR2 FQDESV (reference sequence). The CDR3 length is 13 residues. The V end lost 5 bases, the J end lost 5 bases, and 12 bases lay between the germline ends. In DNA form, the CDR3 reads TGTGCCAGCAGCCCCAGGGAAAGGACTGAAGCTTTCTTT. This sequence encodes CASSPRERTEAFF.

The V and J genes are TRBV5-5 and TRBJ2-5; D may be TRBD2 (5 bases). Germline CDR1 reads SGHKS; CDR2 reads YYEKEE (reference sequence). This CDR3 region has 15 residues. The V and J ends lost 4 bases and 4 bases respectively, with 17 bases between them. The CDR3 here is CASSPPGPGRETQYF. For the CDR3, the DNA is TGTGCCAGCAGCCCCCCTGGGCCGGGGAGAGAGACCCAGTACTTC.

The rearrangement links TRBV5-6 to TRBJ2-7, with D tentatively TRBD2 (6 bases). This CDR3 has 14 residues. V gave up 4 bases and J gave up 3 bases, with 14 bases separating them. Germline-derived CDR1 and CDR2 are SGHDT and YYEEEE. The CDR3 nucleotides read TGTGCCAGCAGCCAATCGGGACTCTACTACGAGCAGTACTTC. Its translation: CASSQSGLYYEQYF.

This chain joins TRBV9 and TRBJ1-3; 11 nucleotides match TRBD1. The CDR3 contains 17 residues. With 3 bases clipped from V and 1 base from J, the junction kept 6 bases outside the gene matches. Germline V gene lookup returns CDR1 SGDLS and CDR2 YYNGEE. CDR3 coding DNA: TGTGCCAGCAGCGGGACAGGGGGCGCAAGATCTGGAAACACCATATATTTT. Protein: CASSGTGGARSGNTIYF.

The J gene is TRBJ2-1, the V gene TRBV5-6; the D gene is possibly TRBD1 (6 bases). Trimming removed 4 bases from V and 7 bases from J, with 21 bases in between. The CDR3 length is 16 residues. Germline loops: CDR1 SGHDT, CDR2 YYEEEE. The CDR3 loop reads CASSLRTGTFRNEQFF. CDR3 DNA: TGTGCCAGCAGCCTCAGAACAGGGACATTTAGGAATGAGCAGTTCTTC. Drawing the rest from reference TRBV5-6 and TRBJ2-1, the complete variable domain is DAGVTQSPTHLIKTRGQQVTLRCSPKSGHDTVSWYQQALGQGPQFIFQYYEEEERQRGNFPDRFSGHQFPNYSSELNVNALLLGDSALYLCASSLRTGTFRNEQFFGPGTRLTVL.

This chain uses TRBV7-2 with TRBJ1-3, with a possible D match to TRBD1 (6 bases). From germline, CDR1 is SGHTA and CDR2 FQGNSA. The ends were cut back, 5 bases at V and 8 bases at J, with 16 bases in the middle. CDR3 size: 14 residues. The CDR3 reads CASSPMGGGYTIYF. CDR3 bases: TGTGCCAGCAGCCCCATGGGGGGGGGCTACACCATATATTTT.

This rearrangement joins TRBV30 to TRBJ1-3; unclear D gene. Germline lookup yields CDR1 GTSNPN and CDR2 SVGIG (reference sequence). Trimming removed 0 bases at V and 4 bases at J, with 16 bases between. CDR3 length equals 16 residues. In DNA, the CDR3 is TGTGCCTGGAGTGTATCTTCCAGGATGCTGGGAAACACCATATATTTT. This translates into CAWSVSSRMLGNTIYF. Together with reference TRBV30 and TRBJ1-3, the CDR3 gives the full variable domain: SQTIHQWPATLVQPVGSPLSLECTVEGTSNPNLYWYRQAAGRGLQLLFYSVGIGQISSEVPQNLSASRPQDRQFILSSKKLLLSDSGFYLCAWSVSSRMLGNTIYFGEGSWLTVV.

The chain employs TRBV15 and TRBJ2-1; D possibly corresponds to TRBD2 (5 bases). This CDR3 comprises 18 residues. Trimming took 1 base from V and 3 from J, leaving 19 bases between them. Germline V gene data show CDR1 as LNHNV and CDR2 as YYDKDF (reference sequence). CDR3 in DNA: TGTGCCACCAGCAGAGTAAAACCTGGGAGCGGTCACTACAATGAGCAGTTCTTC. Translated, it gives CATSRVKPGSGHYNEQFF.

For this clone: This specimen includes other DNA sequences encoding the same CDR3. The chain couples TRBV2 to TRBJ2-2; tentatively, D is TRBD1 (5 bases). Germline CDR1 is SNHLY and CDR2 is FYNNEI. Trimming removed 6 bases from V and 1 base from J, with 6 bases in between. The CDR3 covers 13 residues. CDR3 protein: CASRTGNTGELFF. CDR3 coding DNA: TGTGCCAGCAGAACAGGGAACACCGGGGAGCTGTTTTTT.

The chain links TRBV14 to TRBJ1-2; D uncertain. Germline CDR1 SGHDN, CDR2 FVKESK. V dropped 4 bases and J dropped 0 bases, with 6 bases sitting between them. This CDR3 is 13 amino acids long. The CDR3, as DNA: TGTGCCAGCAGCCCCACAGCTAACTATGGCTACACCTTC. This codes for CASSPTANYGYTF.

V usage is TRBV11-2 and J usage is TRBJ2-3; 13 bases map to TRBD2. The V and J ends lost 4 bases and 4 bases, in that order; junction bases with no gene match: 8. Germline V gene lookup returns CDR1 SGHAT and CDR2 FQNNGV. The CDR3 has 17 residues. CDR3 coding DNA: TGTGCCAGCAGCTCCGCCGGGACTAGCGGGGCGCCAGATACGCAGTATTTT. Translating gives CASSSAGTSGAPDTQYF.

J is TRBJ2-5 and V is TRBV7-9; TRBD1 aligns across 7 bases. The CDR3 runs to 15 residues. Germline assignment: CDR1 SEHNR and CDR2 FQNEAQ (reference sequence). V gave up 5 bases and J gave up 5 bases; unmatched junction bases: 11. For the CDR3, the DNA is TGTGCCAGCAGCCTCTTACCGGGACAGTGGGAGACCCAGTACTTC. This translates into CASSLLPGQWETQYF.

The rearrangement joins TRBV6-4 to TRBJ1-5, with a possible D match to TRBD1 (5 bases). This CDR3 comprises 15 residues. Germline CDR1 and CDR2: MRHNA and SNTAGT. The V end was cut by 6 bases, the J end by 4 bases, with 16 bases between. CDR3 nucleotides: TGTGCCAGCAGCCCACATGGCAGGGCTAATCAGCCCCAGCATTTT. As protein: CASSPHGRANQPQHF.

This clone was recorded a few times. The V call is TRBV19, the J call TRBJ2-7, with TRBD2 matching over 11 bases. Germline V gene lookup returns CDR1 LNHDA and CDR2 SQIVND (reference sequence). The CDR3 totals 16 residues. V shed 3 bases, J shed 6 bases, and the junction held 10 bases outside the gene matches. CDR3 nucleotides: TGTGCCAGTAGTATGTTTGGTAGCGGGGGGGCCGGCGAGCAGTACTTC. Encoded protein: CASSMFGSGGAGEQYF.

This clone was counted once. The chain is built from TRBV29-1 and TRBJ2-1; 7 nucleotides line up with TRBD1. This CDR3 comprises 14 residues. The germline CDR1 and CDR2 sequences are SQVTM and ANQGSEA. V was pared by 6 bases and J by 4 bases, with 9 bases of the junction left unmatched. CDR3 sequence (DNA): TGCAGCGTGATAATTCGGGACAGTTACAATGAGCAGTTCTTC. This gives the protein CSVIIRDSYNEQFF.

Only one count was recorded for this clone. This chain links TRBV11-2 with TRBJ2-1; a weak D match, TRBD1 (5 bases). Germline CDR1 SGHAT, CDR2 FQNNGV. This CDR3 is built from 13 residues. Trimming removed 2 bases at V and 7 bases at J, with 9 bases between. CDR3 nucleotides: TGTGCCAGCAGCTTAAGTAGGGGAAATGAGCAGTTCTTC. Its translation is CASSLSRGNEQFF.